The clone carrying this T cell receptor beta chain has more than one count but fewer than ten. Its antigen is currently unknown. Time point given: persistent/refractory GD, antithyroid drugs over 5 years with positive TRAb. PBMC RNA served as the TCR library source. Nine milliliters of peripheral blood were drawn into EDTA tubes. Per the germline V gene, CDR1 is SGHTA and CDR2 is FQGNSA. Trimming removed 1 base from V and 1 base from J, with 7 bases in between. The CDR3 runs to 14 residues. HTBI primers from iRepertoire and Arm-PCR of CDR3 regions yielded the TCR beta libraries. Each CDR3 protein gets one entry after TCRdb re-called the multiplex PCR reads with MiXCR. The table lists 400,000 or so distinct CDR3 sequences, roughly 20% of them singletons, with about a fifth in the top ten. The data originate from a study of regulatory T cells in long-lasting Graves disease. Study-wide points: Persistent Graves' patients showed less TCR diversity than newly diagnosed patients showed. Rather than thyroid tissue, only peripheral blood underwent study.

The sample in question was peripheral blood mononuclear cells (PBMCs), obtained when the disease was refractory, from a patient treated with antithyroid drugs. The J gene is TRBJ1-1, the V gene TRBV7-2; D uncertain. The clonotype was recovered from a female donor with Graves disease. The CDR3 loop is CASSLVSGNTEAFF. The CDR3 coding sequence is TGTGCCAGCAGCTTAGTTTCAGGGAACACTGAAGCTTTCTTT.